A single sample is the source of the 32 T cell receptor beta chains below, sequenced in a study of regulatory T cells in long-lasting Graves disease. Arm-PCR of CDR3 regions with iRepertoire HTBI primers generated TCR beta libraries. TCRdb analysed the multiplex PCR reads with MiXCR anew, one entry per CDR3 protein. There are about 470,000 distinct CDR3 sequences in the sample; about a fifth occur only once, and less than 9% lies in the top ten. As for time point: persistent/refractory GD, antithyroid drugs over 5 years with positive TRAb. The TCR library was prepared using RNA isolated from PBMCs. The sequencing used peripheral blood mononuclear cells (PBMCs), collected when the disease was refractory, from a patient treated with antithyroid drugs. These TCRs come from a female donor with Graves disease.

In its sample, this clonotype was seen a few times. A junction end diverges from the germline sequence, so it may reflect a read error. This sequence joins TRBV12-3 or TRBV12-4 and TRBJ2-5; D uncertain. The CDR3 spans 15 residues. The CDR3 nucleotides are TGTGCCAGCAGTCCGTCCGGACCTATCGAAGAGACCCGGTACTTC. Translating it yields CASSPSGPIEETRYF.

This sequence joins TRBV20-1 and TRBJ2-7; 10 nucleotides agree with TRBD2. CDR3 length: 14 residues. Germline-derived CDR1 and CDR2 are DFQATT and SNEGSKA (reference sequence). The V segment lost 0 bases and the J segment 7 bases; nucleotides outside the gene matches: 6. The CDR3 sequence is CSARDPAGGWEQYF. The CDR3 coding sequence is TGCAGTGCTAGAGATCCAGCGGGAGGGTGGGAGCAGTACTTC.

The rearrangement links TRBV3-1 to TRBJ2-7; 7 positions match TRBD1. Germline CDR1 reads LGHDT; CDR2 reads YNNKEL (reference sequence). The CDR3 has 18 amino acids. V was pared by 3 bases and J by 0 bases, with 14 bases of the junction left unmatched. As DNA, the CDR3 is TGTGCCAGCAGCCACAGGAGAGCGTCGGGACAGTCCTCCTACGAGCAGTACTTC. Its protein is CASSHRRASGQSSYEQYF.

This clonotype is a singleton in its sample. The CDR3 sequence is CATSRDLPGQAPDQYF. Here the CDR3 DNA reads TGTGCCACCAGCAGAGATCTTCCGGGACAGGCCCCGGACCAGTACTTC. This chain links TRBV15 with TRBJ2-7, with TRBD1 identical over 8 bases. The CDR3 has 16 residues. The trim removed 0 bases at V and 10 bases at J, leaving 14 bases unmatched. The germline V gene encodes CDR1 LNHNV and CDR2 YYDKDF (reference sequence).

The chain uses TRBV28 and TRBJ2-3; 15 bases fit TRBD2. Germline CDR1 and CDR2: MDHEN and SYDVKM. The CDR3 runs to 17 residues. V gave up 2 bases and J gave up 7 bases; unmatched junction bases: 7. As DNA, the CDR3 is TGTGCCAGCAGTTTAGGCCTCGGGACTAGCGGGAGGTATACGCAGTATTTT. Protein sequence: CASSLGLGTSGRYTQYF.

This clonotype was recorded many times. The V call is TRBV29-1, the J call TRBJ2-5; the D gene could be TRBD1 or TRBD2 (5 bases each). Trimming cost V 4 bases and J 1 base, with 13 bases left between them. The CDR3 runs to 14 residues. Germline V gene data show CDR1 as SQVTM and CDR2 as ANQGSEA. The CDR3 is CSVGGSAVQETQYF. Here the CDR3 DNA reads TGCAGCGTTGGGGGGTCGGCGGTCCAAGAGACCCAGTACTTC.

This clonotype has ten or more counts. The J gene is TRBJ1-5, the V gene TRBV10-3; D gene unclear. The length of the CDR3 is 12 residues. Trimming cost V 11 bases and J 4 bases, with 12 bases left between them. CDR1 and CDR2 (germline): ENHRY, SYGVKD. Written as DNA, the CDR3 is TGTGCCGCAAAGGACCCTAATCAGCCCCAGCATTTT. Protein product: CAAKDPNQPQHF.

This clonotype was counted between two and nine times. The chain links TRBV19 to TRBJ1-2; D gene unclear. The germline V and J ends were trimmed by 4 bases and 3 bases, with 6 bases remaining between them. The CDR3 is 12 residues long. Germline V lookup: CDR1 LNHDA, CDR2 SQIVND (reference sequence). The CDR3 coding sequence is TGTGCCAGTAGTACCGACGACTATGGCTACACCTTC. This encodes CASSTDDYGYTF.

The V gene is TRBV24-1, the J gene TRBJ2-7; no firm D call. V was trimmed by 0 bases and J by 6 bases, leaving 8 bases between them. This CDR3 has 13 residues. Germline V lookup: CDR1 KGHDR, CDR2 SFDVKD. CDR3 residues: CATSDLVSSEQYF. CDR3 sequence (DNA): TGTGCCACCAGTGATTTGGTTAGTAGCGAGCAGTACTTC.

The sample holds a few counts of this clonotype. This chain joins TRBV6-6 and TRBJ1-1, with D unresolved. The V and J ends lost 0 bases and 1 base respectively, with 3 bases between them. The CDR3 spans 13 residues. CDR1 MNHNY and CDR2 SVGAGI come from the germline V gene (reference sequence). CDR3 residues: CASSYSQNTEAFF. The CDR3, as DNA: TGTGCCAGCAGTTACTCGCAGAACACTGAAGCTTTCTTT.

The chain is built from TRBV27 and TRBJ2-2; possible D gene TRBD2, 5 bases. The CDR3 contains 13 residues. Germline V gene lookup returns CDR1 MNHEY and CDR2 SMNVEV (reference sequence). Trimming cost V 2 bases and J 6 bases, with 7 bases left between them. CDR3 residues: CASSLISAGELFF. In nucleotides, the CDR3 is TGTGCCAGCAGTTTAATTAGCGCCGGGGAGCTGTTTTTT.

In its sample, this clonotype was seen a few times. This sequence joins TRBV7-9 and TRBJ1-3, with 9 positions matching TRBD1. This CDR3 region has 16 residues. V lost 2 bases to trimming and J lost 3 bases; unmatched junction nucleotides: 5. Germline loops: CDR1 SEHNR, CDR2 FQNEAQ (reference sequence). The CDR3 here is CASSLPGQGFGNTIYF. The CDR3 DNA is TGTGCCAGCAGCTTACCGGGACAGGGCTTTGGAAACACCATATATTTT.

The V call is TRBV24-1, the J call TRBJ2-1, with 7 bases lining up with TRBD2. The CDR3 consists of 15 residues. CDR1 and CDR2 (germline): KGHDR, SFDVKD. Trimming took 1 base from V and 9 from J; bases not matched to a gene: 8. CDR3 nucleotides: TGTGCCACCAGTGATTTAAAGGGCAGCGGGGTTGAGCAGTTCTTC. This encodes CATSDLKGSGVEQFF.

In this sample, this clonotype turned up a few times. The chain carries TRBV30 and TRBJ2-2; D is unclear. Per the germline V gene, CDR1 is GTSNPN and CDR2 is SVGIG (reference sequence). The V end was cut by 2 bases, the J end by 7 bases, with 14 bases between. The CDR3 sequence is 14 residues long. The CDR3 sequence: CAWSISSRIGELFF. The CDR3 nucleotides read TGTGCCTGGAGTATTTCGAGCAGGATCGGGGAGCTGTTTTTT. The full variable domain, with the rest looked up from reference TRBV30 and TRBJ2-2, is SQTIHQWPATLVQPVGSPLSLECTVEGTSNPNLYWYRQAAGRGLQLLFYSVGIGQISSEVPQNLSASRPQDRQFILSSKKLLLSDSGFYLCAWSISSRIGELFFGEGSRLTVL.

The V call is TRBV7-9, the J call TRBJ2-4; 8 positions match TRBD1. V was pared by 0 bases and J by 5 bases, with 9 bases of the junction left unmatched. Germline V gene data show CDR1 as SEHNR and CDR2 as FQNEAQ (reference sequence). This CDR3 contains 17 residues. The CDR3, as DNA: TGTGCCAGCAGCTTAGCGGTCAGGGGGCAGGGAGAAAACATTCAGTACTTC. Translating it yields CASSLAVRGQGENIQYF.

This clonotype was counted a few times. V and J are TRBV27 and TRBJ2-7; TRBD2 matches 9 bases. The V and J ends lost 7 bases and 3 bases, in that order; junction bases with no gene match: 10. Per germline, CDR1 MNHEY and CDR2 SMNVEV (reference sequence). CDR3 length equals 15 residues. CDR3 sequence: CASKRGAGGHYEQYF. The DNA for the CDR3 is TGTGCCAGCAAGAGGGGAGCGGGAGGCCACTACGAGCAGTACTTC.

This sequence joins TRBV19 and TRBJ2-7; 12 nucleotides agree with TRBD2. The germline CDR1 and CDR2 sequences are LNHDA and SQIVND (reference sequence). After removal of 8 bases from V and 2 bases from J, the junction contained 4 bases not matched to a gene. This CDR3 is 14 amino acids long. The CDR3 sequence: CASGTSGSPYEQYF. The DNA for the CDR3 is TGTGCCAGTGGGACTAGCGGGTCCCCCTACGAGCAGTACTTC.

The table lists this clonotype with a few counts. This rearrangement joins TRBV3-1 to TRBJ2-2; D is ambiguous. CDR1 is LGHDT and CDR2 is YNNKEL in the germline V gene (reference sequence). The CDR3 totals 14 residues. V lost 6 bases and J lost 0, with 8 bases in between. In DNA form, the CDR3 reads TGTGCCAGCAGGGAGACGGCGAACACCGGGGAGCTGTTTTTT. It is translated as CASRETANTGELFF. The whole variable domain, filled in from reference TRBV3-1 and TRBJ2-2, reads DTAVSQTPKYLVTQMGNDKSIKCEQNLGHDTMYWYKQDSKKFLKIMFSYNNKELIINETVPNRFSPKSPDKAHLNLHINSLELGDSAVYFCASRETANTGELFFGEGSRLTVL.

This chain joins TRBV10-3 and TRBJ2-7; D remains unclear. CDR3 length equals 13 residues. Between the trimmed V and J ends, which lost 6 bases and 2 bases, there was a span of 11 bases. CDR1 is ENHRY, CDR2 SYGVKD, per germline. DNA of the CDR3: TGTGCCATCAGCGATACAGTGACCTACGAGCAGTACTTC. Translation gives CAISDTVTYEQYF.

This clonotype was counted at least ten times. The V gene is TRBV6-1, the J gene TRBJ2-7, with 15 bases fitting TRBD2. J was trimmed by 5 bases and V by 7 bases; bases with no gene match: 9. This CDR3 has 16 residues. Germline assignment: CDR1 MNHNS and CDR2 SASEGT. The CDR3 loop reads CASISGLAGGRNEQYF. The CDR3 DNA is TGTGCCAGCATTTCCGGACTAGCGGGGGGGCGTAACGAGCAGTACTTC.

Notes on this clonotype: A clone one base away is much larger, so this may be a read error. The chain is built from TRBV28 and TRBJ1-5; the match to TRBD1 covers 11 bases. Germline CDR1 MDHEN, CDR2 SYDVKM. V lost 6 bases to trimming and J lost 6 bases; unmatched junction nucleotides: 7. CDR3 length: 15 amino acids. The DNA for the CDR3 is TGTGCCAGCAGACCGGACAGGGGGCGAAGTCAGCCCCAGCATTTT. This sequence encodes CASRPDRGRSQPQHF.

The V gene is TRBV7-2, the J gene TRBJ2-1; D might be TRBD2 (6 bases). Trimming cost V 1 base and J 7 bases, with 14 bases left between them. The CDR3 is 15 residues long. CDR1 is SGHTA, CDR2 FQGNSA, per germline. CDR3 DNA: TGTGCCAGCAGCTTAGTGAGCGGAGGGGAAAATGAGCAGTTCTTC. Protein product: CASSLVSGGENEQFF.

V usage is TRBV27 and J usage is TRBJ2-1, with D tentatively TRBD1 (6 bases). Germline V CDR1 and CDR2: MNHEY, SMNVEV (reference sequence). This CDR3 is 15 amino acids long. Trimming removed 0 bases from V and 6 bases from J, with 12 bases in between. The CDR3 nucleotides read TGTGCCAGCAGTTTATCGTGGACAGTGCTCAATGAGCAGTTCTTC. Translated: CASSLSWTVLNEQFF.

The CDR3 region is CASSFDRGRITEAFF. The CDR3 region has the DNA TGCGCCAGCAGCTTTGACAGGGGGCGGATCACTGAAGCTTTCTTT. J is TRBJ1-1 and V is TRBV5-1; 10 bases agree with TRBD1. Trimming removed 2 bases from V and 4 bases from J; junction bases left unmatched: 5. This CDR3 has 15 residues. The germline V gene encodes CDR1 SGHRS and CDR2 YFSETQ.

A note on this clonotype: This may be a read error, as it is one base from a much larger clone. This chain joins TRBV5-5 and TRBJ1-1; 8 bases fit TRBD1. Germline-derived CDR1 and CDR2 are SGHKS and YYEKEE (reference sequence). There are 15 residues in the CDR3. The CDR3 spells CASSLDRGTNTEALF. The CDR3 DNA sequence: TGTGCCAGCAGCTTGGACAGGGGGACGAACACTGAAGCTCTCTTT.

This clonotype was observed at least ten times. This sequence joins TRBV20-1 and TRBJ2-5; 7 bases match TRBD1. Germline CDR1 reads DFQATT; CDR2 reads SNEGSKA (reference sequence). The CDR3 length is 15 residues. V was pared by 6 bases and J by 5 bases, with 15 bases of the junction left unmatched. The DNA of the CDR3 is TGCAGTGCCACCTCCAGGACAGGCATATACGAGACCCAGTACTTC. It encodes CSATSRTGIYETQYF.

This clonotype was seen only a few times. The rearrangement links TRBV18 to TRBJ1-1; the D gene is possibly TRBD1 (5 bases). V was shortened by 3 bases and J by 5 bases, with 13 bases between the two germline ends. The CDR3 covers 14 residues. The germline CDR1 and CDR2 sequences are KGHSH and LQKENI. CDR3 amino acids: CASSPDAGVTEAFF. CDR3 coding DNA: TGTGCCAGCTCACCGGACGCGGGGGTAACTGAAGCTTTCTTT.

The chain has TRBV10-3 and TRBJ1-5, with TRBD1 identical over 11 bases. The CDR3 has 15 amino acids. Germline CDR1 and CDR2: ENHRY and SYGVKD. The V segment lost 6 bases and the J segment 6 bases; nucleotides outside the gene matches: 7. The CDR3 bases are TGTGCCATCAGCGCTGGACAGGGGGCGGGTCAGCCCCAGCATTTT. It codes for CAISAGQGAGQPQHF.

This clonotype showed up many times. This chain uses TRBV2 with TRBJ1-5; the D gene is possibly TRBD1 (6 bases). The CDR3 totals 14 residues. Between the trimmed V and J ends, which lost 6 bases and 7 bases, there was a span of 16 bases. Germline values: CDR1 SNHLY, CDR2 FYNNEI. The CDR3 nucleotides are TGTGCCAGCAGGGATACAGGGTGGAAGCAGCCCCAGCATTTT. It specifies CASRDTGWKQPQHF.

Comments on this clonotype: One end of the junction is discordant with germline, which a read error may explain. The rearrangement links TRBV12-3 or TRBV12-4 to TRBJ1-1; possible D gene TRBD1, 5 bases. This CDR3 region has 14 residues. CDR3 bases: TGTGCCAGCAGTTTTGGGGCAGGGAACTCTGAAGCTTTCTTT. Translating gives CASSFGAGNSEAFF.

A note on this clonotype: A much larger clone is a single base away; this may be a read error. The gene calls are TRBV6-2 or TRBV6-3 and TRBJ2-4; no reliable D call. V was pared by 0 bases and J by 9 bases, with 15 bases between. CDR1 MNHEY and CDR2 SVGEGT come from the germline V gene. This CDR3 has 15 amino acids. CDR3 sequence: CASSYSISVRVIQYF. CDR3 coding DNA: TGTGCCAGCAGTTACTCGATTTCGGTTAGGGTCATTCAGTACTTC.

This clonotype turned up a few times. The V and J genes are TRBV6-1 and TRBJ1-2; D may be TRBD1 (5 bases). V shed 7 bases and J shed 8 bases, with 20 bases lying between them. Germline values: CDR1 MNHNS, CDR2 SASEGT. The CDR3 covers 14 residues. CDR3 sequence reads: CASTAGRTYGGYTF. The CDR3 nucleotides are TGTGCCAGCACCGCAGGGAGGACATACGGCGGCTACACCTTC.